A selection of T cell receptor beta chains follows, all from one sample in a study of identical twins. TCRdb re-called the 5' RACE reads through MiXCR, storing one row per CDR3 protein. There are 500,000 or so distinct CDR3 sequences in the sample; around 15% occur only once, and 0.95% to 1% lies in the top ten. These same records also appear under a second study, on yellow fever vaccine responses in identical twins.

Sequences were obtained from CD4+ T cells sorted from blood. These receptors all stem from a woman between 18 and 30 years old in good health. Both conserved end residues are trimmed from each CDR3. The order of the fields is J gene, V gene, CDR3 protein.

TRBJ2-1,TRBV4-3,ASSPRTSGIYNEQF
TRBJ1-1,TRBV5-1,ASSLEYTNTEAF
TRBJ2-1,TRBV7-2,ASSFRQGVYNEQF
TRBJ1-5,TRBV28,ASSTNQPQH
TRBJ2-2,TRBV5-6,ASSLRRNTGELF
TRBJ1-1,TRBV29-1,SVQGDSRGTEAF
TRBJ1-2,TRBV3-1,ASSQGQGSGYT
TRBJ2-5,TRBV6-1,ASSLGLAGRVGTQY
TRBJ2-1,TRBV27,ASSFLSSGFNNEQF
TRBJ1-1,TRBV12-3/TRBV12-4,ASRGTGNTEAF
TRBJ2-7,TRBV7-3,ASSFGDRPYEQY
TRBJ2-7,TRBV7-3,ASFGPLGLGSYEQY
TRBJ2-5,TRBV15,ATSRGTSGARVMETQY
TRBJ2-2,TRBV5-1,ASSLGDRGTGELF
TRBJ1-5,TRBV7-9,ASSLVPGDQPQH
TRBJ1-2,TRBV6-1,ASKRQRTASTDGYT
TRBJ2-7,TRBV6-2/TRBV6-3,ASSRAGTTAKQY
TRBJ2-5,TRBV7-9,ASSFGVWSGTQY
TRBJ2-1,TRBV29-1,SVKQGASNEQF
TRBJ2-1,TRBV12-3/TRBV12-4,ASSLMGGGLREQF
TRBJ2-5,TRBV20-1,SASLLAGQETQY
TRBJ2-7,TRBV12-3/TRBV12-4,ASRRGTVDTYEQY
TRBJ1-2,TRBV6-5,ASSYYAGRGGYT
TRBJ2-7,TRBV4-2,ASSQHSGGASSEQY
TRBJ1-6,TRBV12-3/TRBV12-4,ASSPQGQISSPLH
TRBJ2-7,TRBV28,ASSSYRDGPRDEQY
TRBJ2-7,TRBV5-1,ASSTGTGGLEQY
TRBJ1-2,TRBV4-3,ASSQDLPRAGGGYT
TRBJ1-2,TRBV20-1,SARDRRHYGYT
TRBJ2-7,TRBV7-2,ASSLAGRGFYEQY
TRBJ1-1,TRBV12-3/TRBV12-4,ASSRTALNTEAF
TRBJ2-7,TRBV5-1,ASSLEMGKTYEQY
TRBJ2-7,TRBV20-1,SAKFSVYSYEQY
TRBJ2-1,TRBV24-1,ATSDGGSANEQF
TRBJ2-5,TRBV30,AWGPGLQETQY
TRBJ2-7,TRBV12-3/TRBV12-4,ASSLRGGNSPGEQY
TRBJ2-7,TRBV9,ASSGVAGTGDSEQY
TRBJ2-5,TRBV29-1,SVDQGGGETQY
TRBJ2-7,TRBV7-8,ASSFPTGEQY
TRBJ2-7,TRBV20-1,SASNHHRAGVGEQY
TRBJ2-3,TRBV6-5,ASSYPGNTDTQY
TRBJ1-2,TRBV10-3,AISGTFLGYT
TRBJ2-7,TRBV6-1,ASSKNREFYEQY
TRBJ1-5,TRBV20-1,SARDILGIGPQH
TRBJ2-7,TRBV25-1,ASRGSGTYEQY
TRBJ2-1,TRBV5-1,ASSLVARYNEQF
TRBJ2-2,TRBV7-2,ASSADGNQAGELF
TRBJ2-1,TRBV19,ASTPTSGGGYNEQF
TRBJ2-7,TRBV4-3,ASSQHLGGTGRTPYEQY
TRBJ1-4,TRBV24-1,ATSTGANEKLF
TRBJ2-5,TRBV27,ASSRDRERGETQY
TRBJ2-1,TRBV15,ATSRDRKLAGAKYYNEQF
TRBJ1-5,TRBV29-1,SVDTGKGQPQH